A selection of T cell receptor beta chains follows, all from one sample in a study of T cells in Graves' hyperthyroidism and ophthalmopathy. TCRdb re-called the multiplex PCR reads through MiXCR, storing one row per CDR3 protein. In the table there are 300,000 to 450,000 distinct CDR3 sequences, approximately 15% of which are singletons. The sample comprised blood. The receptor set was obtained from a woman in her twenties or thirties with Graves' hyperthyroidism. Both conserved end residues are part of each CDR3. D genes are given only for firm matches. Clone size is given for some rows only: seen once, a few or many times, or a class if the clone is expanded.

TRBV3-1	TRBJ2-5	many	NA	TGTGCCAGCAGCCAGGAAAAGGCCCAGTACTTC	CASSQEKAQYF
TRBV20-1	TRBJ2-1	many	NA	TGCAGTGCTAGAGATCTTGCCCGGGGGACGGGTTCTGAGCAGTTCTTC	CSARDLARGTGSEQFF
TRBV28	TRBJ1-3	few	NA	TGTGCCAGTCGCCCCAGGGCCACTTCTGGAAACACCATATATTTT	CASRPRATSGNTIYF
TRBV12-3/TRBV12-4	TRBJ2-7	many	TRBD1	TGTGCCAGCAGTTTGACAGGGCAGGTTGACGAGCAGTACTTC	CASSLTGQVDEQYF
TRBV7-9	TRBJ2-1	many	NA	TGTGCCAGCAGCCCACACACCGGAATCTCCTACAATGAGCAGTTCTTC	CASSPHTGISYNEQFF
TRBV5-5	TRBJ2-5	many	NA	TGTGCCAGCAGCTTGGGAGCAGGGACCCAAGAGACCCAGTACTTC	CASSLGAGTQETQYF
TRBV7-3	TRBJ2-5	many	NA	TGTGCCAGCAGCTTAGGGACAAAAGAGACCCAGTACTTC	CASSLGTKETQYF
TRBV3-1	TRBJ2-4	few	NA	TGTGCCAGCAGCCACAGGCTCGACAGAAAAAACATTCAGTACTTC	CASSHRLDRKNIQYF
TRBV6-1	TRBJ2-1	few	NA	TGTGCCAGCATTTTTCTCCGGGGCTACAATGAGCAGTTCTTC	CASIFLRGYNEQFF
TRBV5-5	TRBJ1-1	many	NA	TGTGCCAGCAGCTTGGGGGATCCCCTGAACACTGAAGCTTTCTTT	CASSLGDPLNTEAFF
TRBV2	TRBJ1-2	many	NA	TGTGCCAGCAGTGAACACTATGGCTACACCTTC	CASSEHYGYTF
TRBV27	TRBJ2-4	few	TRBD1	TGTGCCAGCAGTTCCCCGGGCAGGGGGAACATTCAGTACTTC	CASSSPGRGNIQYF
TRBV30	TRBJ2-3	few	TRBD1	TGTGCCTGGAGTGGGACAGGGGGGACGCAGTATTTT	CAWSGTGGTQYF
TRBV5-1	TRBJ2-7	many	TRBD1	TGCGCCAGCAGCCGTTCGGGGACAGGGATCTACGAGCAGTACTTC	CASSRSGTGIYEQYF
TRBV20-1	TRBJ2-1	few	TRBD2	TGCAGTGCTTCGGGACTAGCGGGGGCGAGCTCCTACAATGAGCAGTTCTTC	CSASGLAGASSYNEQFF
TRBV19	TRBJ2-7	NA	NA	TGTGCCAGTAGTATAGGTCCAGGGAGCTCCTACGAGCAGTACTTC	CASSIGPGSSYEQYF
TRBV9	TRBJ2-3	few	TRBD2	TGTGCCAGCAGCGTAGGTAATAGCGGGAGCACAGATACGCAGTATTTT	CASSVGNSGSTDTQYF
TRBV6-1	TRBJ1-2	NA	NA	TGTGCCAGCAGTGGAACAGGAGTTTCTAACTATGGCTACACCTTC	CASSGTGVSNYGYTF
TRBV29-1	TRBJ2-1	NA	TRBD2	TGCAGCGTTGAAGGACTAGCGGGAGGGCCCTCTAGGTCCAATGAGCAGTTCTTC	CSVEGLAGGPSRSNEQFF
TRBV29-1	TRBJ2-3	NA	TRBD2	TGCAGCGTTATACTAGCGGGACTGACAGATACGCAGTATTTT	CSVILAGLTDTQYF
TRBV5-6	TRBJ2-1	many	TRBD2	TGTGCCAGCAGCTTGGAAGGACTAGCGGGACTTGAGCAGTTCTTC	CASSLEGLAGLEQFF
TRBV11-1	TRBJ1-5	NA	NA	TGTGCCAGCAGCTTGTCCGACCAGCCCCAGCATTTT	CASSLSDQPQHF
TRBV20-1	TRBJ1-1	NA	TRBD1	TGCAGTGCTGACCCAGACAGGGGGGTACGGAACACTGAAGCTTTCTTT	CSADPDRGVRNTEAFF
TRBV2	TRBJ2-5	NA	NA	TGTGCCAGCAGTGAACCGGAGCAAGAGACCCAGTACTTC	CASSEPEQETQYF
TRBV3-1	TRBJ1-2	many	TRBD1	TGTGCCAGCAGCCAATATACACAGGGGCGCGGCTATGGCTACACCTTC	CASSQYTQGRGYGYTF
TRBV12-3/TRBV12-4	TRBJ2-5	many	NA	TGTGCCAGCAGTTTAGCACCAGAAGAGACCCAGTACTTC	CASSLAPEETQYF